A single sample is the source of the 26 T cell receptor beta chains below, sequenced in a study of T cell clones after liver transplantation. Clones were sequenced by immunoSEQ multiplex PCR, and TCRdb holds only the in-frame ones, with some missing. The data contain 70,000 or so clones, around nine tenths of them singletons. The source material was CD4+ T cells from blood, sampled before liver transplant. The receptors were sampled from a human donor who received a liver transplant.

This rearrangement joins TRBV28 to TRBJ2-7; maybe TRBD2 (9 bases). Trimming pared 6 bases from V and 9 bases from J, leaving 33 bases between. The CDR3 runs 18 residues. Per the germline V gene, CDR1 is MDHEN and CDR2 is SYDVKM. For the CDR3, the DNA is TGTGCCAGCAGCCCGGAAGGGCGATTTAGCGGGGGCGACAGGGGGCAGTACTTC. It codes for CASSPEGRFSGGDRGQYF.

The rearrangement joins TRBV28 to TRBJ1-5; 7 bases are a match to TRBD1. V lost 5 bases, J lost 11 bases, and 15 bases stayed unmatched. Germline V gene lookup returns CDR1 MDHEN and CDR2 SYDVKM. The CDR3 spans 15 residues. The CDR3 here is CASSLTGVVSIAQHF. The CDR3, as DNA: TGTGCCAGCAGTCTCACAGGGGTTGTTTCGATAGCCCAGCATTTT.

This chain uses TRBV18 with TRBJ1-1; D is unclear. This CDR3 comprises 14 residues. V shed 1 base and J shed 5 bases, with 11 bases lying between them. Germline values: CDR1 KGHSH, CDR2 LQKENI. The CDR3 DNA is TGTGCCAGCTCACCACAGGGAGAATTGACTGAAGCTTTCTTT. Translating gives CASSPQGELTEAFF.

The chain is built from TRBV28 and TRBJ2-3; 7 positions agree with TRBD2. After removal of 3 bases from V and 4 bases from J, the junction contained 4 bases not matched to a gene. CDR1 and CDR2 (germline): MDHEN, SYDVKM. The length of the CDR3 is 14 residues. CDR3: CASSFAGVSDTQYF. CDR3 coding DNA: TGTGCCAGCAGTTTCGCGGGAGTTTCAGATACGCAGTATTTT.

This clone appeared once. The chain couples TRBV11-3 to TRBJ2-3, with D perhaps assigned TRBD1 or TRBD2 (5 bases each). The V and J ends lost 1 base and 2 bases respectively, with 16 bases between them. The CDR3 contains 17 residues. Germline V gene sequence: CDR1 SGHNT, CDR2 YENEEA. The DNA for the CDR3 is TGTGCCAGCAGCTTAGTTGGGGGTCAAGTTTTCACAGATACGCAGTATTTT. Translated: CASSLVGGQVFTDTQYF.

This CDR3 reads CASSEWRGLAGTQETQYF. In DNA form, the CDR3 reads TGCGCCAGCAGTGAGTGGCGCGGACTAGCGGGTACACAAGAGACCCAGTACTTC. The J gene is TRBJ2-5, the V gene TRBV10-2; 11 bases match TRBD2. The CDR3 spans 18 residues. Unmatched junction bases numbered 9, after V lost 1 base and J lost 2 bases. Germline CDR1 reads WSHSY; CDR2 reads SAAADI.

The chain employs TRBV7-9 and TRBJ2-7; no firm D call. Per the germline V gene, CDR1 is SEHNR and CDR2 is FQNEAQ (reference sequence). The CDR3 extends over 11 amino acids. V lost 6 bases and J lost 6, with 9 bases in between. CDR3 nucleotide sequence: TGTGCCAGCAGTACAGCATCCGAGCAGTACTTC. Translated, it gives CASSTASEQYF.

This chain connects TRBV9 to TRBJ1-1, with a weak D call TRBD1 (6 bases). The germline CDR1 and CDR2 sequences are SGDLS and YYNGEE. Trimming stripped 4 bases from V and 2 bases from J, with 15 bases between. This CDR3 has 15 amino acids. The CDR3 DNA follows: TGTGCCAGCAGCCCCCAACTCAGGGGTAACACTGAAGCTTTCTTT. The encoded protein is CASSPQLRGNTEAFF.

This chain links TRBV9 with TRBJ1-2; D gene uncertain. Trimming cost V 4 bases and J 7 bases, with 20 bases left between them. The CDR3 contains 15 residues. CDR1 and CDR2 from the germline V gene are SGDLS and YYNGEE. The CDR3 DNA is TGTGCCAGCAGCTCTCCCTTAGGGTCATCATTTGGCTACACCTTC. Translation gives CASSSPLGSSFGYTF.

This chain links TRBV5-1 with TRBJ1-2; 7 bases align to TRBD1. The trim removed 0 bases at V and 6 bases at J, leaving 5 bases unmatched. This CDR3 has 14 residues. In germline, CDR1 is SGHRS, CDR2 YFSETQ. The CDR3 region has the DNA TGCGCCAGCAGCTTGGACGGGACAGAGCATGGCTACACCTTC. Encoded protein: CASSLDGTEHGYTF.

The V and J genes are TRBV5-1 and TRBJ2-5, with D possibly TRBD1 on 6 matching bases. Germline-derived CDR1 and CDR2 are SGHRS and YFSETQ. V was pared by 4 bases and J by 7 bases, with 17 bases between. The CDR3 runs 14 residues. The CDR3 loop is CASSAQGSGGTQYF. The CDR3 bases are TGCGCCAGCAGCGCACAGGGTTCGGGCGGGACCCAGTACTTC. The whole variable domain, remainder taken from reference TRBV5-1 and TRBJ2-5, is KAGVTQTPRYLIKTRGQQVTLSCSPISGHRSVSWYQQTPGQGLQFLFEYFSETQRNKGNFPGRFSGRQFSNSRSEMNVSTLELGDSALYLCASSAQGSGGTQYFGPGTRLLVL.

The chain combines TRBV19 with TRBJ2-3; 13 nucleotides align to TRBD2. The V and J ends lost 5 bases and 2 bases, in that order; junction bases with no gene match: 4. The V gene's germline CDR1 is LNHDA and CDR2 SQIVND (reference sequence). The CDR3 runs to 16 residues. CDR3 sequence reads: CASSLGLAGYTDTQYF. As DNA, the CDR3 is TGTGCCAGTAGTCTGGGACTAGCGGGATACACAGATACGCAGTATTTT.

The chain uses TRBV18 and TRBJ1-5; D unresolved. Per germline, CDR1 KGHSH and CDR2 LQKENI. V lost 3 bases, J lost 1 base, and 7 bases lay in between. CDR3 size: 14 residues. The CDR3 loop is CASSPTQSNQPQHF. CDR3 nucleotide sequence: TGTGCCAGCTCACCGACGCAGAGCAATCAGCCCCAGCATTTT.

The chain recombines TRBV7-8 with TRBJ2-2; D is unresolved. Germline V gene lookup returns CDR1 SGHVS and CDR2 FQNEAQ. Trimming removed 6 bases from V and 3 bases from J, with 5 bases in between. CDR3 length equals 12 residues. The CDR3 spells CASSADTGELFF. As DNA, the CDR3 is TGTGCCAGCAGTGCGGACACCGGGGAGCTGTTTTTT.

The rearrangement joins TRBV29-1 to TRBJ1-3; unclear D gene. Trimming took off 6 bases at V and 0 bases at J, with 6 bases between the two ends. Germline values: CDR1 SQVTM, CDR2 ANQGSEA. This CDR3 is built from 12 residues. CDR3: CSVRVSGNTIYF. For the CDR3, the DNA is TGCAGCGTCCGGGTCTCTGGAAACACCATATATTTT. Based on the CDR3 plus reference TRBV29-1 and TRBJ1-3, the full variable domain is SAVISQKPSRDICQRGTSLTIQCQVDSQVTMMFWYRQQPGQSLTLIATANQGSEATYESGFVIDKFPISRPNLTFSTLTVSNMSPEDSSIYLCSVRVSGNTIYFGEGSWLTVV.

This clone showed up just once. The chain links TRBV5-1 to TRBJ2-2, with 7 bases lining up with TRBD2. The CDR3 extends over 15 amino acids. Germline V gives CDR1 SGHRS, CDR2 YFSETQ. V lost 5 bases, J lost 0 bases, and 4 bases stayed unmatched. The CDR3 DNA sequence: TGCGCCAGCAGGCCGGGACTACCGAACACCGGGGAGCTGTTTTTT. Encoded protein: CASRPGLPNTGELFF.

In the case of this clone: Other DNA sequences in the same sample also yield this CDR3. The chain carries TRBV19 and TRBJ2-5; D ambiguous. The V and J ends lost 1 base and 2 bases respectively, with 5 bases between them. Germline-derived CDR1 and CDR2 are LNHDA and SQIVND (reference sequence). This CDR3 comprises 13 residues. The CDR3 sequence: CASSIGIQETQYF. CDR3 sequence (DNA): TGTGCCAGTAGTATAGGGATACAAGAGACCCAGTACTTC.

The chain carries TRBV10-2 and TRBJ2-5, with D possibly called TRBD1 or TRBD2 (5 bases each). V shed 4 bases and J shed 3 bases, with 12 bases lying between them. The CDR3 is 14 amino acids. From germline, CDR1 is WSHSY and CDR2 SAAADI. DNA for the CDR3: TGCGCCAGCAGTGTTCGGGGCAGCGAAGAGACCCAGTACTTC. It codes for CASSVRGSEETQYF.

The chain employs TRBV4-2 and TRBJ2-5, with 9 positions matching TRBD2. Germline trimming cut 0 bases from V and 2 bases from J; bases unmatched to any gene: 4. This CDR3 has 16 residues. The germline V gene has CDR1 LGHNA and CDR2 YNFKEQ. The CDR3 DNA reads TGTGCCAGCAGCCAAGAAACTAGCGGGTATCAAGAGACCCAGTACTTC. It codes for CASSQETSGYQETQYF.

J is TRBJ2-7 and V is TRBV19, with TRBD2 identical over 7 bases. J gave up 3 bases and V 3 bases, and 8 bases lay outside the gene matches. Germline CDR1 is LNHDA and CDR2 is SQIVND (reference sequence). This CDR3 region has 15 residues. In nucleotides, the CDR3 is TGTGCCAGTAGTATTGACCCGGGAGGCCACTACGAGCAGTACTTC. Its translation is CASSIDPGGHYEQYF.

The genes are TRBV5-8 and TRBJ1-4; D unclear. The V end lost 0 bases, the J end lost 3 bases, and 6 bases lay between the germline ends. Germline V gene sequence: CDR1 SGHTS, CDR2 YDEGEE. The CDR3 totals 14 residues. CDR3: CASSLGQANEKLFF. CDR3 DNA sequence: TGTGCCAGCAGCTTGGGTCAAGCTAATGAAAAACTGTTTTTT.

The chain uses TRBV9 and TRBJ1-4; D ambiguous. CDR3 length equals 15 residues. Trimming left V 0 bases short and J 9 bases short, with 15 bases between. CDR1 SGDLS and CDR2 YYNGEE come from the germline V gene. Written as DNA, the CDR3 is TGTGCCAGCAGCGTAGCAGTTGACCGGGATCAAAAACTGTTTTTT. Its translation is CASSVAVDRDQKLFF.

CDR3 in DNA: TGTGCCAGCAGCCAAAGCGATCGAGCGGGAGAGGGCGAGCAGTACTTC. Amino acids: CASSQSDRAGEGEQYF. V usage is TRBV4-2 and J usage is TRBJ2-7, with TRBD2 matching 8 bases. Germline V gives CDR1 LGHNA, CDR2 YNFKEQ. V shed 2 bases, J shed 6 bases, and the junction held 12 bases outside the gene matches. The CDR3 contains 16 residues.

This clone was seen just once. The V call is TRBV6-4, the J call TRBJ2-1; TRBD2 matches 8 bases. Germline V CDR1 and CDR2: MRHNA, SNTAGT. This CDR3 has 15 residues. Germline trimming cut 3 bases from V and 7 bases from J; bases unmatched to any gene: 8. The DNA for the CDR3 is TGTGCCAGCAGTGAGGAAAGCGGGAGAGGTAATGAGCAGTTCTTC. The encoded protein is CASSEESGRGNEQFF.

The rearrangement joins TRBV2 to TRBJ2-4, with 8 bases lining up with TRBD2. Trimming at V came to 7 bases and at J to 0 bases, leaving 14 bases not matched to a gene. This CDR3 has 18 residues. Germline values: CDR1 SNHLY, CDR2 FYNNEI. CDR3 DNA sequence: TGTGCCAGCACCACATGGGTAGCGGGGAGACTAGCCAAAAACATTCAGTACTTC. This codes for CASTTWVAGRLAKNIQYF. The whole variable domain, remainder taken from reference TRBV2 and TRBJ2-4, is EPEVTQTPSHQVTQMGQEVILRCVPISNHLYFYWYRQILGQKVEFLVSFYNNEISEKSEIFDDQFSVERPDGSNFTLKIRSTKLEDSAMYFCASTTWVAGRLAKNIQYFGAGTRLSVL.

Here the CDR3 reads CASSVLLQVPYNEQFF. As DNA, the CDR3 is TGTGCCAGCAGTGTCCTACTACAAGTTCCTTACAATGAGCAGTTCTTC. The chain carries TRBV6-1 and TRBJ2-1; D is ambiguous. The ends were cut back, 4 bases at V and 4 bases at J, with 17 bases in the middle. From germline, CDR1 is MNHNS and CDR2 SASEGT. This CDR3 spans 16 amino acids.